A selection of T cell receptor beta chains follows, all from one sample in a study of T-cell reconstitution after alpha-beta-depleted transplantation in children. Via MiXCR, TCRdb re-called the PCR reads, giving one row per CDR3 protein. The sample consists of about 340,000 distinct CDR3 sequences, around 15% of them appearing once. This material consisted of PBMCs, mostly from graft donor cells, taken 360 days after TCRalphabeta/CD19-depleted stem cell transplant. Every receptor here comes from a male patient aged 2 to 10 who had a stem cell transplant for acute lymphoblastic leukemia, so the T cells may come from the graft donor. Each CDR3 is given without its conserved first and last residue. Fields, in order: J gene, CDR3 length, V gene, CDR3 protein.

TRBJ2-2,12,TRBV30,AWSGGSYTGELF
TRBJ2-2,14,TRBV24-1,ATSDFGSGNAGELF
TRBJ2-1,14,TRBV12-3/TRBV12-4,ASSFPPLAGVNEQF
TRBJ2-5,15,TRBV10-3,AIGRGRAGGGQETQY
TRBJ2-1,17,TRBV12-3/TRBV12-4,ASSFHEAVKDEPKIGQF
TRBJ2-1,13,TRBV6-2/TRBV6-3,ASSYRQGLYNEQF
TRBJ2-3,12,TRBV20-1,SARGAVSTDTQY
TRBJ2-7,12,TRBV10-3,AISESPQTYEQY
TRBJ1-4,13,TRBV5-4,ASSPQGARGEKLF
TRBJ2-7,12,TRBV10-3,AISGYYRAYEQY
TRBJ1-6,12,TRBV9,ASSVGQINSPLH
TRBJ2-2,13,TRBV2,ASSGLAANTGELF
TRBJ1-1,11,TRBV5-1,ASSPGTVTEAF
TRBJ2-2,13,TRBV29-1,SSLGTVKNTGELF
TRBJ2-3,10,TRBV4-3,ASSASTDTQY
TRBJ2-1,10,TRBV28,AWGQAYNEQF
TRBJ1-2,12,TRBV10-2,ASSRGQGISGYT
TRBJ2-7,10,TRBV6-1,ASSRGLREQY
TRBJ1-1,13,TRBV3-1,ASSPIQGSITEAF
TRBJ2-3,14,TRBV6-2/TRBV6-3,ASSFLAGGPVDTQY
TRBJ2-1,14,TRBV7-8,ASSLYKSSTYNEQF
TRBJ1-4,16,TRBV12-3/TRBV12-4,ASSATRQGGRSQRKLF
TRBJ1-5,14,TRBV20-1,SASLRGQGANQPQH
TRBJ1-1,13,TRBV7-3,ASSLSGVQGTEAF
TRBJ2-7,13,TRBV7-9,ASSSPGLATYEQY
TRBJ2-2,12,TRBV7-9,ASSPPLNTGELF
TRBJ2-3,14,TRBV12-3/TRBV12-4,ASSSRDRGPADTQY
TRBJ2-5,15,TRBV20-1,SANPAKGRDHAETQY
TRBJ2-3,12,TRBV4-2,ASSQGDITDTQY
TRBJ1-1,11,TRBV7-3,ASSLDGSTEAF
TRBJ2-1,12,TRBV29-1,SVDPLAGGAPQF
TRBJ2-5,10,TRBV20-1,SASPGWDPPY
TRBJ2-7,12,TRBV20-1,SARIAGATYEQY
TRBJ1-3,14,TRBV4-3,ASSQDQGRGGNTIY
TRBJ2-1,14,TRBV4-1,ASSQEGPMFGNEQF
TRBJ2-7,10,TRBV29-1,SVGGTTYEQY
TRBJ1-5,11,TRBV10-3,AISEDRNQPQH
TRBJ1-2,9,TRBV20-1,SASDRPPST
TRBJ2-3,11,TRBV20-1,SARVPGVDTQY